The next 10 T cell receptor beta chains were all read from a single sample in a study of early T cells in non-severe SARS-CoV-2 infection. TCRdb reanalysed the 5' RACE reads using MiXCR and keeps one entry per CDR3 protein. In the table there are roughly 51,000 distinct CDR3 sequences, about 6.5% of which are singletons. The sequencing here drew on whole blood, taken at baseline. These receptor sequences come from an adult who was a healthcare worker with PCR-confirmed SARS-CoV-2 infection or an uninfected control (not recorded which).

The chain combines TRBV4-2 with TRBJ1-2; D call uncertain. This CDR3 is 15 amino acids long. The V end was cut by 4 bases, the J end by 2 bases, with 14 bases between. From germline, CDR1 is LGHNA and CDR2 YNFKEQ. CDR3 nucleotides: TGTGCCAGCAGCCCGTCTCCCCAGAGAAACTATGGCTACACCTTC. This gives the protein CASSPSPQRNYGYTF.

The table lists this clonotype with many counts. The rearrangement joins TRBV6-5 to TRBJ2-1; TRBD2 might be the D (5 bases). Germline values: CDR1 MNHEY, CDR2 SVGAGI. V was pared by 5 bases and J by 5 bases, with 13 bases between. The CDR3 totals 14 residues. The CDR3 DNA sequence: TGTGCCAGCAGTCTTGTACCGGGAAACAATGAGCAGTTCTTC. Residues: CASSLVPGNNEQFF.

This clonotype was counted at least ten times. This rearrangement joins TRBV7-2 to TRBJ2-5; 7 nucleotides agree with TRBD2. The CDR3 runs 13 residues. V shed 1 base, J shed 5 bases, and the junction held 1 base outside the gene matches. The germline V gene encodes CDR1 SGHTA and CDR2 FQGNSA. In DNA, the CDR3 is TGTGCCAGCAGCTTAGTCGGGGGGGAGACCCAGTACTTC. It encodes CASSLVGGETQYF.

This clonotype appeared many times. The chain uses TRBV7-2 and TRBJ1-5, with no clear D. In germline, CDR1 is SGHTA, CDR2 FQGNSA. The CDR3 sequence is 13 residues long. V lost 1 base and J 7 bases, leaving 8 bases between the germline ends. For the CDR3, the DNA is TGTGCCAGCAGCTTAGGTGCGGGCCAGCCCCAGCATTTT. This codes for CASSLGAGQPQHF. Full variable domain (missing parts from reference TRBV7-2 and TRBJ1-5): GAGVSQSPSNKVTEKGKDVELRCDPISGHTALYWYRQSLGQGLEFLIYFQGNSAPDKSGLPSDRFSAERTGGSVSTLTIQRTQQEDSAVYLCASSLGAGQPQHFGDGTRLSIL.

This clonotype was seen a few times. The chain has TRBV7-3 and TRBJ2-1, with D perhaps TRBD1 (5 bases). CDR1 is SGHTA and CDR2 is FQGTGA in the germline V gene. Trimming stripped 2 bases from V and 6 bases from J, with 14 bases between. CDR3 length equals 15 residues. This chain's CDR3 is CASSLLPQGANEQFF. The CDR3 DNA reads TGTGCCAGCAGCTTACTACCGCAGGGTGCCAATGAGCAGTTCTTC.

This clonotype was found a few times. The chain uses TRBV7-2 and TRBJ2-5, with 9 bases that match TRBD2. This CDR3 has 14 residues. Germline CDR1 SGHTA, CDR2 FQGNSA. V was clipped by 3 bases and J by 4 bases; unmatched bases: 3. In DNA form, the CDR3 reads TGTGCCAGCAGCTTCGCGGGGGGGCTAGAGACCCAGTACTTC. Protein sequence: CASSFAGGLETQYF. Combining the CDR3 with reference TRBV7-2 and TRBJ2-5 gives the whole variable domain GAGVSQSPSNKVTEKGKDVELRCDPISGHTALYWYRQSLGQGLEFLIYFQGNSAPDKSGLPSDRFSAERTGGSVSTLTIQRTQQEDSAVYLCASSFAGGLETQYFGPGTRLLVL.

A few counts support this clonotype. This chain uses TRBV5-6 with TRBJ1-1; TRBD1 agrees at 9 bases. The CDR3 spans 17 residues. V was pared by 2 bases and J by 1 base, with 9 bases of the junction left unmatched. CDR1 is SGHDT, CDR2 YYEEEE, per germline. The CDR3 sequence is CASSFGQGWVKNTEAFF. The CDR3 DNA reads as TGTGCCAGCAGCTTTGGACAGGGGTGGGTAAAGAACACTGAAGCTTTCTTT.

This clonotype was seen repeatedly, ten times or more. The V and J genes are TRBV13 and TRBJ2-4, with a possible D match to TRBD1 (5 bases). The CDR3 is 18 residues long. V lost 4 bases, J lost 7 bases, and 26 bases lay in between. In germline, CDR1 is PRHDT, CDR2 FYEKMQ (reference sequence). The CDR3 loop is CASSYTQDIQLAGNIQYF. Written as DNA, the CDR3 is TGTGCCAGCAGCTATACACAGGACATACAACTTGCCGGGAACATTCAGTACTTC.

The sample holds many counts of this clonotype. As DNA, the CDR3 is TGTGCCAGCAGCTACACATCCGGGACAGGGGGCGCTGGGGCCAACGTCCTGACTTTC. It encodes CASSYTSGTGGAGANVLTF. The gene calls are TRBV6-2 or TRBV6-3 and TRBJ2-6; 12 nucleotides align to TRBD1. The CDR3 spans 19 residues. With 6 bases clipped from V and 2 bases from J, the junction kept 11 bases outside the gene matches. Germline V lookup: CDR1 MNHEY, CDR2 SVGEGT.

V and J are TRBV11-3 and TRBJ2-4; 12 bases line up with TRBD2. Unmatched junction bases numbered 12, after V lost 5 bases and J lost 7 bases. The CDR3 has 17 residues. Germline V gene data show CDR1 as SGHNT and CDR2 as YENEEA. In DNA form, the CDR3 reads TGTGCCAGCAGCAGCTCGGGACTAGCGGGCCGTGGGAACATTCAGTACTTC. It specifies CASSSSGLAGRGNIQYF.